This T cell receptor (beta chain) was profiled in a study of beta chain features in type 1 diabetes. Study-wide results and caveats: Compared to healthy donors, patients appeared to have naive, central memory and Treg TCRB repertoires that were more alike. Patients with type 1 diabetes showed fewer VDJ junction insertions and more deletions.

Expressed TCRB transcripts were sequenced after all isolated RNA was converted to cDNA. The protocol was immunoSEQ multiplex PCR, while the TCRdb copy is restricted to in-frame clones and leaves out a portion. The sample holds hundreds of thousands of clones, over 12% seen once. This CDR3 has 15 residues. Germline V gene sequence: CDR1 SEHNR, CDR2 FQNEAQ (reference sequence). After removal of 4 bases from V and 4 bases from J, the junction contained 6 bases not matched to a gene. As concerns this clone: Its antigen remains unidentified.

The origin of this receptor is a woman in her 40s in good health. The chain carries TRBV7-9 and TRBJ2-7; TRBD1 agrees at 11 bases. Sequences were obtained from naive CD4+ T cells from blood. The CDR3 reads CASSSPGQGGYEQYF. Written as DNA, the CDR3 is TGTGCCAGCAGCTCCCCGGGACAGGGGGGATACGAGCAGTACTTC.